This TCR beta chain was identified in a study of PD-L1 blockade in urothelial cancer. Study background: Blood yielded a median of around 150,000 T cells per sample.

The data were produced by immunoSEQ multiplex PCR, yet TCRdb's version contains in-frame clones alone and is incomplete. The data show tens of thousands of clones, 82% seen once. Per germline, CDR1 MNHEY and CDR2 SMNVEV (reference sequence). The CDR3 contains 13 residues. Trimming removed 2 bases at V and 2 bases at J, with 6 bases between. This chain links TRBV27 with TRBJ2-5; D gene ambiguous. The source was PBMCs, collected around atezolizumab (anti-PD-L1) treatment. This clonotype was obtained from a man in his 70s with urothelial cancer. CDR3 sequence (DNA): TGTGCCAGCAGTTTAGACACACAAGAGACCCAGTACTTC. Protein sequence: CASSLDTQETQYF.